This passage covers 23 T cell receptor beta chains from one sample sequenced in a study of response to subunit inactivated influenza vaccine. TCRdb called the RT-PCR reads again in MiXCR, with one record for every CDR3 protein. The sample lists about 540,000 distinct CDR3 sequences, under 25% occurring once. In addition, the sample was reused for a study of T cells expressing NK-cell markers. Turning to that study: 5'RACE template switching with UMIs generated TCR beta cDNA.

The input for sequencing was CD4+ T cells sorted from PBMCs, taken 11 to 12 days after vaccination. The receptors were sampled from a man aged 50 or older who received an inactivated influenza vaccine.

The rearrangement links TRBV5-4 to TRBJ2-2; 9 positions match TRBD2. CDR1 is SGHNT, CDR2 YYREEE, per germline (reference sequence). V shed 1 base and J 4 bases; nucleotides not matched to a gene: 5. The CDR3 runs 16 residues. The CDR3 coding sequence is TGTGCCAGCAGCTTGAGGGCGGGAGGGGCCACCGGGGAGCTGTTTTTT. Translated, it gives CASSLRAGGATGELFF. The complete variable domain, with remaining parts taken from reference TRBV5-4 and TRBJ2-2, reads ETGVTQSPTHLIKTRGQQVTLRCSSQSGHNTVSWYQQALGQGPQFIFQYYREEENGRGNFPPRFSGLQFPNYSSELNVNALELDDSALYLCASSLRAGGATGELFFGEGSRLTVL.

This clonotype has just a few counts. The chain combines TRBV29-1 with TRBJ2-4; TRBD2 aligns across 10 bases. The CDR3 has 16 residues. V lost 2 bases to trimming and J lost 2 bases; unmatched junction nucleotides: 6. Per the germline V gene, CDR1 is SQVTM and CDR2 is ANQGSEA. CDR3 sequence: CSVESLAGAPKNIQYF. The CDR3 DNA is TGCAGCGTTGAATCGCTAGCGGGAGCACCCAAAAACATTCAGTACTTC. The whole variable domain, remainder taken from reference TRBV29-1 and TRBJ2-4, is SAVISQKPSRDICQRGTSLTIQCQVDSQVTMMFWYRQQPGQSLTLIATANQGSEATYESGFVIDKFPISRPNLTFSTLTVSNMSPEDSSIYLCSVESLAGAPKNIQYFGAGTRLSVL.

The chain is built from TRBV5-6 and TRBJ1-1, with 7 bases identical to TRBD1. The CDR3 runs 14 residues. The J segment lost 1 base and the V segment lost 4 bases, leaving 4 bases of the junction unmatched. In germline, CDR1 is SGHDT, CDR2 YYEEEE. The CDR3 DNA is TGTGCCAGCAGCGAGGGGGCCGGGAACACTGAAGCTTTCTTT. Translation gives CASSEGAGNTEAFF.

This sequence joins TRBV6-1 and TRBJ2-7; 10 bases fit TRBD1. The V gene end was trimmed by 6 bases and the J gene end by 3 bases; junction bases not matched to a gene: 5. Germline values: CDR1 MNHNS, CDR2 SASEGT. The CDR3 has 14 amino acids. The CDR3 nucleotides read TGTGCCAGCAGACTGACAGGGGGCCTCTACGAGCAGTACTTC. Encoded protein: CASRLTGGLYEQYF.

This clonotype was picked up many times. The chain joins TRBV7-8 to TRBJ2-2; tentative D call: TRBD1 (6 bases). Germline V gene sequence: CDR1 SGHVS, CDR2 FQNEAQ. Trimming pared 6 bases from V and 8 bases from J, leaving 16 bases between. This CDR3 is built from 14 residues. DNA for the CDR3: TGTGCCAGCAGTGGGACAACAACACCGGGGGAGCTGTTTTTT. The encoded protein is CASSGTTTPGELFF.

The V and J genes are TRBV5-5 and TRBJ2-3; 12 nucleotides align to TRBD2. The CDR3 covers 17 residues. The ends lost 7 bases at V and 0 bases at J; junction bases unmatched: 9. From germline, CDR1 is SGHKS and CDR2 YYEKEE (reference sequence). The CDR3, as DNA: TGTGCCAGCTGGACTAGCGGGGCCGGTTCTAGCACAGATACGCAGTATTTT. It yields the protein CASWTSGAGSSTDTQYF.

A few counts support this clonotype. The gene calls are TRBV5-1 and TRBJ1-2; D call uncertain. The CDR3 sequence is 13 residues long. Germline V gene lookup returns CDR1 SGHRS and CDR2 YFSETQ. The germline V and J ends were trimmed by 4 bases and 7 bases, with 14 bases remaining between them. This CDR3 is CASSPFGSSGYTF. The CDR3 DNA sequence: TGCGCCAGCAGCCCCTTCGGATCCTCTGGCTACACCTTC.

In nucleotides, the CDR3 is TGTGCCAGCAGCTTACGGCCCGGATCCTACAATGAGCAGTTCTTC. Its protein product is CASSLRPGSYNEQFF. The chain employs TRBV7-9 and TRBJ2-1; D ambiguous. The length of the CDR3 is 15 residues. Germline V gene data show CDR1 as SEHNR and CDR2 as FQNEAQ (reference sequence). V lost 2 bases and J lost 1, with 9 bases in between.

This clonotype appeared a few times. The chain carries TRBV5-1 and TRBJ2-2, with D unclear. Trimming removed 3 bases at V and 0 bases at J, with 18 bases between. Germline V gives CDR1 SGHRS, CDR2 YFSETQ. This CDR3 has 18 residues. The CDR3 DNA reads TGCGCCAGCAGCTGGCCCCTGGATGACCCCGCGAACACCGGGGAGCTGTTTTTT. Protein: CASSWPLDDPANTGELFF.

This clonotype was observed many times. The J gene is TRBJ2-5, the V gene TRBV5-1; 7 bases line up with TRBD2. V was clipped by 1 base and J by 5 bases; unmatched bases: 8. The CDR3 extends over 15 amino acids. The germline V gene encodes CDR1 SGHRS and CDR2 YFSETQ. The CDR3 coding sequence is TGCGCCAGCAGCTTGCGGGGAGGGTCTGGGGAGACCCAGTACTTC. Protein: CASSLRGGSGETQYF.

There are a few counts of this clonotype. The V and J genes are TRBV28 and TRBJ1-1; no firm D call. This CDR3 region has 12 residues. Between the trimmed V and J ends, which lost 2 bases and 11 bases, there was a span of 12 bases. Germline V gene sequence: CDR1 MDHEN, CDR2 SYDVKM. The chain's CDR3 is CASSLTGVRAFF. CDR3 in DNA: TGTGCCAGCAGTTTAACCGGGGTTCGGGCTTTCTTT. Full variable domain (outside the CDR3, taken from reference TRBV28 and TRBJ1-1): DVKVTQSSRYLVKRTGEKVFLECVQDMDHENMFWYRQDPGLGLRLIYFSYDVKMKEKGDIPEGYSVSREKKERFSLILESASTNQTSMYLCASSLTGVRAFFGQGTRLTVV.

This clonotype was seen more than once but under ten times. V and J are TRBV19 and TRBJ1-2; no clear D. CDR1 is LNHDA, CDR2 SQIVND, per germline (reference sequence). V was trimmed by 3 bases and J by 4 bases, leaving 12 bases between them. The CDR3 sequence is 14 residues long. The CDR3 DNA reads TGTGCCAGTAGTATGGGGAACGCTGTCTATGGCTACACCTTC. Its translation: CASSMGNAVYGYTF.

This chain uses TRBV28 with TRBJ1-5; 7 nucleotides line up with TRBD1. Looked up from germline, CDR1 is MDHEN and CDR2 is SYDVKM. The CDR3 has 16 residues. Losses at the gene ends were 5 bases for V and 5 bases for J; bases not matched to a gene: 12. CDR3 loop: CASSALTGLGDQPQHF. The CDR3 DNA is TGTGCCAGCAGTGCCTTGACAGGGTTGGGGGATCAGCCCCAGCATTTT.

This clonotype came up a few times. V gene TRBV10-3 combines with J gene TRBJ2-7; a weak D match, TRBD2 (6 bases). V lost 6 bases and J 1 base, leaving 10 bases between the germline ends. The CDR3 contains 13 residues. Looked up from germline, CDR1 is ENHRY and CDR2 is SYGVKD. This CDR3 is CAISLEGSYEQYF. DNA of the CDR3: TGTGCCATCAGCTTGGAGGGGTCCTACGAGCAGTACTTC.

V and J are TRBV28 and TRBJ2-5, with D possibly being TRBD1 or TRBD2 (6 bases each). Germline CDR1 is MDHEN and CDR2 is SYDVKM. V was clipped by 5 bases and J by 3 bases, with 13 bases between them. This CDR3 is built from 14 residues. The CDR3 DNA is TGTGCCAGCAGTACCTTCGGGGGCAAAGAGACCCAGTACTTC. Its translation is CASSTFGGKETQYF.

The gene calls are TRBV4-3 and TRBJ2-5, with TRBD2 matching 8 bases. In germline, CDR1 is LGHNA, CDR2 YSLEER. The ends lost 3 bases at V and 5 bases at J; junction bases unmatched: 5. The CDR3 is made up of 14 amino acids. The CDR3: CASSQSSGTETQYF. CDR3 nucleotides: TGCGCCAGCAGCCAGAGTAGCGGGACTGAGACCCAGTACTTC.

This clonotype showed up just a few times. V gene TRBV7-2 combines with J gene TRBJ2-5, with D unclear. V was trimmed by 4 bases and J by 7 bases, leaving 7 bases between them. CDR3 size: 11 residues. The germline CDR1 and CDR2 sequences are SGHTA and FQGNSA. CDR3 sequence (DNA): TGTGCCAGCAGCTCCTTGGGGACCCAGTACTTC. Its protein product is CASSSLGTQYF.

The V gene is TRBV6-5, the J gene TRBJ2-7; a weak D match, TRBD2 (6 bases). The CDR3 length is 14 residues. V lost 2 bases to trimming and J lost 6 bases, with 14 bases between them. CDR1 and CDR2 (germline): MNHEY, SVGAGI. CDR3 bases: TGTGCCAGCAGTTACCCCGCCAGGGAGGTCGAGCAGTACTTC. Amino acid sequence: CASSYPAREVEQYF.

The rearrangement joins TRBV5-1 to TRBJ2-1; 11 bases map to TRBD2. The trim removed 0 bases at V and 6 bases at J, leaving 8 bases unmatched. Germline CDR1 reads SGHRS; CDR2 reads YFSETQ. The CDR3 is 17 amino acids. The CDR3 DNA follows: TGCGCCAGCAGCTTGGTTGGGCTGACTAGCGGGGCCAATGAGCAGTTCTTC. Protein product: CASSLVGLTSGANEQFF.

This clonotype was detected only a few times. The gene calls are TRBV3-1 and TRBJ2-1; 8 bases agree with TRBD1. This CDR3 comprises 15 residues. V shed 0 bases and J 9 bases; nucleotides not matched to a gene: 7. Germline values: CDR1 LGHDT, CDR2 YNNKEL (reference sequence). The CDR3 DNA is TGTGCCAGCAGCCAAGACTCGACAGGGGCCGCTGAGCAGTTCTTC. It translates to CASSQDSTGAAEQFF.

This clonotype has at least ten counts. This CDR3 reads CASSLGTGFTDTQYF. CDR3 nucleotide sequence: TGCGCCAGCAGCTTAGGGACAGGATTCACAGATACGCAGTATTTT. V gene TRBV5-1 combines with J gene TRBJ2-3; 8 bases are a match to TRBD1. With 2 bases clipped from V and 2 bases from J, the junction kept 4 bases outside the gene matches. This CDR3 comprises 15 residues. Germline loops: CDR1 SGHRS, CDR2 YFSETQ.

This rearrangement joins TRBV6-1 to TRBJ2-3, with unresolved D. Germline CDR1 MNHNS, CDR2 SASEGT. The CDR3 totals 15 residues. V was clipped by 5 bases and J by 0 bases, with 12 bases between them. The CDR3 is CASSRTPSSTDTQYF. The CDR3 region has the DNA TGTGCCAGCAGTCGTACACCCAGTAGCACAGATACGCAGTATTTT.

The V call is TRBV6-5, the J call TRBJ2-7; D is unresolved. V was trimmed by 2 bases and J by 3 bases, leaving 5 bases between them. The CDR3 totals 12 residues. CDR1 is MNHEY and CDR2 is SVGAGI in the germline V gene. The CDR3 DNA reads TGTGCCAGCAGTTACAACGGCTACGAGCAGTACTTC. Encoded protein: CASSYNGYEQYF.